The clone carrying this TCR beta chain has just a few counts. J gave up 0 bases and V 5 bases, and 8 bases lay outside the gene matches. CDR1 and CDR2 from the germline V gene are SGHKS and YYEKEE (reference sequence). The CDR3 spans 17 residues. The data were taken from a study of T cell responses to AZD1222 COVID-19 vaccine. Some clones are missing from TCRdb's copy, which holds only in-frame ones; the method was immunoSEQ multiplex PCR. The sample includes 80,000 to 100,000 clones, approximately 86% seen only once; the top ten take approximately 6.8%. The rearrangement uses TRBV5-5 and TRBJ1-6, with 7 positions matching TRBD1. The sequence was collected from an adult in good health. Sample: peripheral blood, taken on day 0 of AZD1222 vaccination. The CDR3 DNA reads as TGTGCCAGCAGGACCGGGACAGATCCCTCCTATAATTCACCCCTCCACTTT. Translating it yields CASRTGTDPSYNSPLHF.